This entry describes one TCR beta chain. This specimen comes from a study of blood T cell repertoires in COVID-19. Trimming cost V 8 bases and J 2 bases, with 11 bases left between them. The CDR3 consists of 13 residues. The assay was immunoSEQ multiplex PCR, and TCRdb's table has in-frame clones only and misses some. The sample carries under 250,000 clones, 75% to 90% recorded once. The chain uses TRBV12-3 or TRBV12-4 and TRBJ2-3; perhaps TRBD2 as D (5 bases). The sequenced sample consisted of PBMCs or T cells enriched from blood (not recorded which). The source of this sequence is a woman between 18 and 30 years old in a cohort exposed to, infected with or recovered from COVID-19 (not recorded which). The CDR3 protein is CASGLAFTDTQYF. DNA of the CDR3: TGTGCCAGCGGGCTAGCTTTCACAGATACGCAGTATTTT.